These 31 T cell receptor beta chains came from one sample sequenced in a study of CD8 T cells in ankylosing spondylitis. TCRdb reprocessed the 5' RACE reads via MiXCR and lists one record per CDR3 protein. The sample holds a few hundred thousand distinct CDR3 sequences; less than 25% are singletons and the top ten take 3% to 4%. Sequencing input: blood, either unsorted or a sorted T cell fraction (not recorded which). The origin of the receptors is a female donor with ankylosing spondylitis or in good health (not recorded which).

This clonotype was observed many times. The gene calls are TRBV3-1 and TRBJ2-7, with D hard to call. This CDR3 comprises 14 residues. Germline V gene sequence: CDR1 LGHDT, CDR2 YNNKEL (reference sequence). Trimming removed 0 bases at V and 6 bases at J, with 12 bases between. The CDR3 protein is CASSQDPAIGEQYF. In DNA, the CDR3 is TGTGCCAGCAGCCAAGATCCTGCGATAGGCGAGCAGTACTTC.

The J gene is TRBJ2-5, the V gene TRBV15; 8 bases map to TRBD2. V lost 0 bases, J lost 4 bases, and 4 bases stayed unmatched. Germline V gives CDR1 LNHNV, CDR2 YYDKDF (reference sequence). The CDR3 covers 15 residues. The CDR3 here is CATSRDGAGAETQYF. The DNA for the CDR3 is TGTGCCACCAGCAGAGATGGAGCGGGAGCAGAGACCCAGTACTTC. The full variable domain, its missing parts supplied by reference TRBV15 and TRBJ2-5, is DAMVIQNPRYQVTQFGKPVTLSCSQTLNHNVMYWYQQKSSQAPKLLFHYYDKDFNNEADTPDNFQSRRPNTSFCFLDIRSPGLGDTAMYLCATSRDGAGAETQYFGPGTRLLVL.

A few counts support this clonotype. The chain joins TRBV7-7 to TRBJ2-7, with a tentative D call TRBD2 (6 bases). Germline V gene sequence: CDR1 SSHAT, CDR2 FNYEAQ (reference sequence). The CDR3 is 18 residues long. In DNA form, the CDR3 reads TGTGCTAGCGCCCACTCCTACCCTAACCCGGGACTTTCCTACGAGCAGTACTTC. This translates into CASAHSYPNPGLSYEQYF.

Only a few counts were recorded for this clonotype. V usage is TRBV20-1 and J usage is TRBJ2-5; TRBD2 matches 9 bases. CDR1 is DFQATT and CDR2 is SNEGSKA in the germline V gene (reference sequence). This CDR3 contains 15 residues. Trimming took 6 bases from V and 8 from J; bases not matched to a gene: 16. In nucleotides, the CDR3 is TGCAGTGCGCCCCGCCGACTAGCGGCATGGGAAACCCAGTACTTC. This translates into CSAPRRLAAWETQYF.

This chain joins TRBV20-1 and TRBJ1-1, with unresolved D. Trimming pared 3 bases from V and 1 base from J, leaving 12 bases between. Germline V lookup: CDR1 DFQATT, CDR2 SNEGSKA (reference sequence). The CDR3 is 14 amino acids. As DNA, the CDR3 is TGCAGTGCTAGTCAAAACAAGGAGAACACTGAAGCTTTCTTT. This sequence encodes CSASQNKENTEAFF.

The chain employs TRBV7-9 and TRBJ2-3; 9 nucleotides line up with TRBD2. CDR1 SEHNR and CDR2 FQNEAQ come from the germline V gene (reference sequence). The ends lost 6 bases at V and 3 bases at J; junction bases unmatched: 10. The CDR3 spans 16 residues. The CDR3 spells CASSQVGLAMTDTQYF. The CDR3 DNA reads as TGTGCCAGCAGTCAAGTTGGACTAGCGATGACAGATACGCAGTATTTT.

J is TRBJ2-1 and V is TRBV4-2; 9 nucleotides match TRBD2. The V gene end was trimmed by 4 bases and the J gene end by 0 bases; junction bases not matched to a gene: 7. This CDR3 comprises 17 residues. CDR1 is LGHNA, CDR2 YNFKEQ, per germline. Here the CDR3 reads CASSRVAGDSSYNEQFF. DNA of the CDR3: TGTGCCAGCAGCCGGGTAGCGGGAGATTCCTCCTACAATGAGCAGTTCTTC.

V and J are TRBV7-3 and TRBJ2-7; D is unclear. Trimming stripped 1 base from V and 6 bases from J, with 13 bases between. CDR1 is SGHTA and CDR2 is FQGTGA in the germline V gene. The CDR3 spans 14 residues. In nucleotides, the CDR3 is TGTGCCAGCAGCTTAAGTCCGTCCTTAGGCGAGCAGTACTTC. Translation: CASSLSPSLGEQYF.

The genes are TRBV12-3 or TRBV12-4 and TRBJ1-5, with 9 positions matching TRBD1. Trimming removed 5 bases from V and 5 bases from J; junction bases left unmatched: 4. The CDR3 runs to 14 residues. CDR3 nucleotide sequence: TGTGCCAGCAGTCTTACAGGGGGCCATCAGCCCCAGCATTTT. Translating gives CASSLTGGHQPQHF.

This chain joins TRBV28 and TRBJ2-3, with D possibly TRBD1 on 7 matching bases. The CDR3 length is 13 residues. Germline V gene sequence: CDR1 MDHEN, CDR2 SYDVKM. V lost 10 bases, J lost 4 bases, and 15 bases lay in between. The CDR3 protein is CATLDREADTQYF. The DNA for the CDR3 is TGTGCCACGCTTGACAGGGAGGCAGATACGCAGTATTTT.

The genes are TRBV5-5 and TRBJ1-4; TRBD1 matches 7 bases. The V and J ends lost 4 bases and 5 bases, in that order; junction bases with no gene match: 8. The CDR3 contains 15 residues. Looked up from germline, CDR1 is SGHKS and CDR2 is YYEKEE (reference sequence). CDR3 sequence: CASSVIGTENEKLFF. DNA of the CDR3: TGTGCCAGCAGCGTCATAGGGACAGAAAATGAAAAACTGTTTTTT.

This clonotype was counted a few times. This chain connects TRBV19 to TRBJ2-6; D ambiguous. V shed 3 bases and J shed 0 bases, with 21 bases lying between them. Germline V gives CDR1 LNHDA, CDR2 SQIVND (reference sequence). CDR3 length: 20 residues. The CDR3 is CASSITFQLTPRSGANVLTF. CDR3 in DNA: TGTGCCAGTAGTATTACTTTTCAGCTTACACCCCGCTCTGGGGCCAACGTCCTGACTTTC.

This clonotype came up many times. The J gene is TRBJ2-3, the V gene TRBV12-3 or TRBV12-4; weak D call: TRBD2 (6 bases). Trimming left V 2 bases short and J 4 bases short, with 16 bases between. The CDR3 runs 16 residues. CDR3 nucleotides: TGTGCCAGCAGTTTAAATGTGGGACGCGGGGCAGATACGCAGTATTTT. Translating gives CASSLNVGRGADTQYF.

The CDR3 DNA is TGTGCCAGCAGTCCCCCGCTCTCGGAAGCTTTCTTT. Translating gives CASSPPLSEAFF. The chain employs TRBV6-2 or TRBV6-3 and TRBJ1-1; D not resolved. V shed 5 bases and J shed 8 bases, with 12 bases lying between them. The CDR3 is 12 residues long. Germline values: CDR1 MNHEY, CDR2 SVGEGT.

CDR3: CASSLSGTQPYEQYF. Written as DNA, the CDR3 is TGTGCCAGCAGCTTATCAGGCACGCAGCCCTACGAGCAGTACTTC. The rearrangement joins TRBV7-2 to TRBJ2-7, with unresolved D. CDR3 length equals 15 residues. The V end lost 2 bases, the J end lost 2 bases, and 13 bases lay between the germline ends. Per germline, CDR1 SGHTA and CDR2 FQGNSA.

The table lists this clonotype with many counts. The rearrangement joins TRBV29-1 to TRBJ2-2; D tentatively fits TRBD1 or TRBD2 (5 bases each). Looked up from germline, CDR1 is SQVTM and CDR2 is ANQGSEA. This CDR3 region has 15 residues. V shed 6 bases and J shed 5 bases, with 19 bases lying between them. The DNA for the CDR3 is TGCAGCGTGGGACCCGGGCGTGGAAGTACCGGGGAGCTGTTTTTT. It encodes CSVGPGRGSTGELFF.

The chain uses TRBV5-6 and TRBJ1-5; D call uncertain. Per the germline V gene, CDR1 is SGHDT and CDR2 is YYEEEE. Trimming stripped 0 bases from V and 10 bases from J, with 14 bases between. There are 14 residues in the CDR3. CDR3 sequence: CASSLDGASSPQHF. The DNA for the CDR3 is TGTGCCAGCAGCTTGGATGGCGCCTCATCCCCCCAGCATTTT.

This clonotype turned up a few times. This chain links TRBV11-2 with TRBJ2-2, with D hard to call. Germline CDR1 reads SGHAT; CDR2 reads FQNNGV. The CDR3 has 13 residues. Deletions cut 2 bases from V and 3 bases from J, with 4 bases between. The CDR3 DNA sequence: TGTGCCAGCAGCTTAACATACACCGGGGAGCTGTTTTTT. This encodes CASSLTYTGELFF.

This clonotype was counted a few times. This chain connects TRBV24-1 to TRBJ2-7; 7 bases map to TRBD1. Germline CDR1 KGHDR, CDR2 SFDVKD. J gave up 5 bases and V 5 bases, and 5 bases lay outside the gene matches. This CDR3 has 13 amino acids. CDR3 loop: CATSGDRDHEQYF. The CDR3 nucleotides read TGTGCCACCAGTGGTGACAGGGACCACGAGCAGTACTTC.

This chain uses TRBV24-1 with TRBJ2-1; TRBD2 matches at 8 bases. Trimming cost V 4 bases and J 8 bases; bases outside gene matches: 18. Germline V gene lookup returns CDR1 KGHDR and CDR2 SFDVKD. The length of the CDR3 is 18 residues. The chain's CDR3 is CATSDTSGVGFNGDEQFF. Written as DNA, the CDR3 is TGTGCCACCAGTGACACTAGCGGAGTAGGTTTTAATGGGGATGAGCAGTTCTTC.

The V gene is TRBV21-1, the J gene TRBJ2-5; the D segment call TRBD1 is taken from the table without a DNA check. TRBV21-1 is assigned pseudogene status. The CDR3 is made up of 15 amino acids. The CDR3 region has the DNA TGTGCCAGCAGCAAAAGGGGCGGAGGGAAAGAGACCCAGTACTTC. This sequence encodes CASSKRGGGKETQYF.

This clonotype has just one count. The J gene is TRBJ1-1, the V gene TRBV18; maybe TRBD1 (5 bases). There are 15 residues in the CDR3. V lost 6 bases, J lost 0 bases, and 14 bases lay in between. Germline V lookup: CDR1 KGHSH, CDR2 LQKENI. The CDR3 loop is CASSPGGFMNTEAFF. The CDR3 DNA follows: TGTGCCAGCTCTCCTGGGGGGTTTATGAACACTGAAGCTTTCTTT.

In its sample, this clonotype was seen a few times. In nucleotides, the CDR3 is TGTGCCAGCAGCTACGAAGGCGGGGCCAACGTCCTGACTTTC. Its translation is CASSYEGGANVLTF. This rearrangement joins TRBV7-2 to TRBJ2-6; D uncertain. CDR1 and CDR2 from the germline V gene are SGHTA and FQGNSA. The CDR3 runs to 14 residues. Trimming stripped 4 bases from V and 4 bases from J, with 8 bases between.

This clonotype showed up many times. The chain links TRBV12-3 or TRBV12-4 to TRBJ1-6, with 9 bases fitting TRBD1. V lost 7 bases and J lost 7; bases outside the gene matches: 5. The CDR3 extends over 14 amino acids. CDR3 region: CASTTGQGNSPLHF. CDR3 bases: TGTGCCAGCACCACCGGACAGGGGAATTCACCCCTCCACTTT.

This clonotype was seen more than once but under ten times. The rearrangement joins TRBV3-1 to TRBJ2-3; D is unresolved. V lost 0 bases to trimming and J lost 0 bases, with 10 bases between them. CDR1 and CDR2 from the germline V gene are LGHDT and YNNKEL (reference sequence). This CDR3 comprises 16 residues. The CDR3 DNA sequence: TGTGCCAGCAGCCAAGATCCGGTTCTTAGCACAGATACGCAGTATTTT. Amino acids: CASSQDPVLSTDTQYF.

V is TRBV12-3 or TRBV12-4 and J is TRBJ2-3; 14 bases line up with TRBD2. J lost 3 bases, V lost 2 bases, and 7 bases had no gene match. The CDR3 loop spans 18 amino acids. The chain's CDR3 is CASSLKAGLAGDTDTQYF. The CDR3 DNA reads as TGTGCCAGCAGTTTAAAGGCGGGACTAGCGGGAGATACAGATACGCAGTATTTT.

Comments on this clonotype: An end of the junction differs from the germline gene, which may be a read error. The genes are TRBV7-2 and TRBJ2-1; TRBD1 is a possible D gene (5 bases). This CDR3 spans 15 amino acids. Germline V gene lookup returns CDR1 SGHTA and CDR2 FQGNSA. The CDR3 DNA is TGTGCCAGCAGCCCGTACAGGCTCTCCTGCAATGAGCAGTTCTTC. The encoded protein is CASSPYRLSCNEQFF.

V usage is TRBV27 and J usage is TRBJ2-3; no clear D gene. Germline lookup yields CDR1 MNHEY and CDR2 SMNVEV (reference sequence). V lost 6 bases and J 2 bases, leaving 6 bases between the germline ends. The CDR3 loop spans 12 amino acids. The CDR3 sequence is CASSHYTDTQYF. The CDR3 nucleotides read TGTGCCAGCAGCCATTACACAGATACGCAGTATTTT.

The V call is TRBV12-3 or TRBV12-4, the J call TRBJ2-1; TRBD1 matches at 8 bases. Unmatched junction bases numbered 17, after V lost 5 bases and J lost 8 bases. The CDR3 is 17 amino acids. This CDR3 reads CASSPSSRTGRSDEQFF. DNA for the CDR3: TGTGCCAGCAGTCCCAGTTCGAGGACAGGGAGGTCCGATGAGCAGTTCTTC.

Ten or more counts support this clonotype. V is TRBV24-1 and J is TRBJ2-1, with 9 bases identical to TRBD2. The CDR3 extends over 16 amino acids. The trim removed 2 bases at V and 4 bases at J, leaving 5 bases unmatched. Germline values: CDR1 KGHDR, CDR2 SFDVKD. The CDR3 nucleotides read TGTGCCACCAGTGATTCGGCGGGAGGGCCGTACAATGAGCAGTTCTTC. Translated: CATSDSAGGPYNEQFF.

The chain has TRBV28 and TRBJ1-4; TRBD1 is a possible D gene (6 bases). Germline V gives CDR1 MDHEN, CDR2 SYDVKM. The CDR3 totals 14 residues. Trimming shortened V by 3 bases and J by 7 bases, and 12 bases separated the two germline ends. Written as DNA, the CDR3 is TGTGCCAGCAGTTTCTCAGGGGAAGGTGAAAAACTGTTTTTT. Its translation: CASSFSGEGEKLFF. Combining the CDR3 with reference TRBV28 and TRBJ1-4 gives the whole variable domain DVKVTQSSRYLVKRTGEKVFLECVQDMDHENMFWYRQDPGLGLRLIYFSYDVKMKEKGDIPEGYSVSREKKERFSLILESASTNQTSMYLCASSFSGEGEKLFFGSGTQLSVL.